What follows is one T cell receptor (beta chain) and its context. Its specificity is not known. The data are from a study of graft-versus-host responses after intestinal transplantation. The CDR3 sequence is 13 residues long. Trimming removed 8 bases from V and 5 bases from J; junction bases left unmatched: 6. Germline CDR1 is MNHNS and CDR2 is SASEGT. The method was immunoSEQ multiplex PCR; TCRdb's version includes in-frame clones alone and lacks a portion of them. Counted here are about 120,000 clones, approximately 95% occurring once; the ten biggest clones make up around 0.12%. The sequence derives from a human donor who received an intestinal transplant. The rearrangement links TRBV6-1 to TRBJ1-1; TRBD1 agrees at 9 bases. The starting material was unstimulated CD4+ T cells sorted from spleen or lymph node cells, obtained before intestinal transplant. The CDR3: CASCGQGRTEAFF. For the CDR3, the DNA is TGTGCCAGCTGTGGACAGGGGAGGACTGAAGCTTTCTTT.